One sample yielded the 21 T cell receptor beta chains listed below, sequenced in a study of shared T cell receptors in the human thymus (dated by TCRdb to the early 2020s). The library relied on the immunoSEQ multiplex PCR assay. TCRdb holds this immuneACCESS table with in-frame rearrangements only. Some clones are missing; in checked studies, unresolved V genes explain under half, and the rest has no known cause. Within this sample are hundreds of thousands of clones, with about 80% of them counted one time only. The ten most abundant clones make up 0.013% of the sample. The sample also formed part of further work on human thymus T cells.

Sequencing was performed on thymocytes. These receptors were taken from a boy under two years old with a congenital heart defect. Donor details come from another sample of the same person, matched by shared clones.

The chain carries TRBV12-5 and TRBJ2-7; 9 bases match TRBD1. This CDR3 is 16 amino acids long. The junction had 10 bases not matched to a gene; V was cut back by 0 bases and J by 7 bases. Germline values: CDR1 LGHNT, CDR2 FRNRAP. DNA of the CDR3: TGTGCTAGTGGTTTGGTACAGCGGACAGGGGAAGAGGAGCAGTACTTC. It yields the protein CASGLVQRTGEEEQYF.

DNA of the CDR3: TGTGCCAGCAGCTTGGGACTAGCACGCCCCTACGAGCAGTACTTC. This translates into CASSLGLARPYEQYF. This sequence joins TRBV5-8 and TRBJ2-7; the match to TRBD2 covers 7 bases. With V trimmed by 0 bases and J by 2 bases, 5 bases remained unmatched. CDR1 and CDR2 (germline): SGHTS, YDEGEE. This CDR3 is 15 amino acids long.

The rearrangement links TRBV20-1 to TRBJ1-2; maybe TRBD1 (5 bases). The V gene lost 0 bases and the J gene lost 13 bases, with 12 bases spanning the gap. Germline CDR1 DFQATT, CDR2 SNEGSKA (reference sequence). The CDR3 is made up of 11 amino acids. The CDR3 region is CSARDRQGCTF. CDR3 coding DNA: TGCAGTGCTAGAGATCGGCAGGGTTGCACCTTC.

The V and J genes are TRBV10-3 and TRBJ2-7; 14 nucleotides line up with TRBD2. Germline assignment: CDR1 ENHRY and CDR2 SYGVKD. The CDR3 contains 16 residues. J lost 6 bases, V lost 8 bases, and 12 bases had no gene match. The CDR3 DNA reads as TGTGCCATCTGGGAGGGAGGGACTAGCGGGAGTCGCGAGCAGTACTTC. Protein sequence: CAIWEGGTSGSREQYF.

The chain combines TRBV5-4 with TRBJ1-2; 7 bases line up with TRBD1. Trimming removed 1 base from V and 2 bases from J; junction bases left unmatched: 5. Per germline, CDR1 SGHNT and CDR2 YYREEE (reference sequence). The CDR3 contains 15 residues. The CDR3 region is CASSLRRTGNYGYTF. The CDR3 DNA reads TGTGCCAGCAGCTTGAGGAGGACAGGAAACTATGGCTACACCTTC.

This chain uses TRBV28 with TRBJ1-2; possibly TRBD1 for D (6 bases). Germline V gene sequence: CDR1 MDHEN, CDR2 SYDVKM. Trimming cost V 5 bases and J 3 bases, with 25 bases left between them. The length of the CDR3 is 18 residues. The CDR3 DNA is TGTGCCAGCAGTCCTCCGGGACCACAGGGCCACCTTGACTATGGCTACACCTTC. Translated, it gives CASSPPGPQGHLDYGYTF.

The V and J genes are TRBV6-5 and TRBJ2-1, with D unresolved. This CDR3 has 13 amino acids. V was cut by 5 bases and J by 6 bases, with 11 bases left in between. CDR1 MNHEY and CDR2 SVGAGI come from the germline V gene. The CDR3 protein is CASSRLAGNEQFF. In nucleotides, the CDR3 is TGTGCCAGCAGTCGACTCGCTGGCAATGAGCAGTTCTTC.

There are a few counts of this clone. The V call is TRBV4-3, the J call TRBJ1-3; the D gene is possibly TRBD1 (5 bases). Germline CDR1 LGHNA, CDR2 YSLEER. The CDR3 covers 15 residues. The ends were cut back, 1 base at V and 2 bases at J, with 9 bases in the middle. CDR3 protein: CASSQVGGPGNTIYF. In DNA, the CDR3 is TGCGCCAGCAGCCAAGTGGGGGGTCCTGGAAACACCATATATTTT.

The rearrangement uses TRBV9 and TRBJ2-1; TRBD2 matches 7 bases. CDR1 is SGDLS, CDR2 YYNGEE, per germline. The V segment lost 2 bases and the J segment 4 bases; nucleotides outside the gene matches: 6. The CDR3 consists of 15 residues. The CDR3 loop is CASSVRTSQYNEQFF. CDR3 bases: TGTGCCAGCAGCGTTAGGACTAGTCAGTACAATGAGCAGTTCTTC.

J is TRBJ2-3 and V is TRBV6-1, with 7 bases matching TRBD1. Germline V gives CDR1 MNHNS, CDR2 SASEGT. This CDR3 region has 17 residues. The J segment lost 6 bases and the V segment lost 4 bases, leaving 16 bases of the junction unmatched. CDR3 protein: CASSVRATGFPRDTQYF. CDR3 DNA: TGTGCCAGCAGTGTACGTGCGACAGGGTTCCCTCGGGATACGCAGTATTTT.

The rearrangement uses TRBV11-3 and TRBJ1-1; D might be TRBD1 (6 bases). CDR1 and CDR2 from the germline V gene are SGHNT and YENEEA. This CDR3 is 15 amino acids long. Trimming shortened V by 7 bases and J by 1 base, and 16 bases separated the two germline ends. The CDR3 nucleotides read TGTGCCAGCAAAGAGGGGGGGCCAGAGAACACTGAAGCTTTCTTT. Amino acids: CASKEGGPENTEAFF.

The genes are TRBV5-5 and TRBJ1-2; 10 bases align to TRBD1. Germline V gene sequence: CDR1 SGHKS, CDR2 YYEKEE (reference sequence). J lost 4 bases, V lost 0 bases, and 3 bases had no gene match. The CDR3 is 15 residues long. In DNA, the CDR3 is TGTGCCAGCAGCTTGGGGACAGGGGGGGGCTATGGCTACACCTTC. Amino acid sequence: CASSLGTGGGYGYTF.

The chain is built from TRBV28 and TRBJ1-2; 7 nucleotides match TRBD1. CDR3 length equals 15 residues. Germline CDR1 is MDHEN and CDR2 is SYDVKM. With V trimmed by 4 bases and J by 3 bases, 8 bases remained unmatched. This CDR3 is CASSSFRGKDYGYTF. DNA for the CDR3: TGTGCCAGCAGTTCGTTCAGGGGGAAAGACTATGGCTACACCTTC.

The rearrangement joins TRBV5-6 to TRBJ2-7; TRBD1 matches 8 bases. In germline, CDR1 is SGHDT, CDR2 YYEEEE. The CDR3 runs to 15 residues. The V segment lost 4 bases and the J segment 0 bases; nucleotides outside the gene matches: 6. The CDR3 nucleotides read TGTGCCAGCAGCCGCGGACAGGGAGGCTCCTACGAGCAGTACTTC. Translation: CASSRGQGGSYEQYF.

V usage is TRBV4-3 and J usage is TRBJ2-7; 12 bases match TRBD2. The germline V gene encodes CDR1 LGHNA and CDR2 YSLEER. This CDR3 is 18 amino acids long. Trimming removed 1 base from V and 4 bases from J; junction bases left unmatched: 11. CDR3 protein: CASSQVLASGRAKYEQYF. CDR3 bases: TGCGCCAGCAGCCAAGTCTTGGCTAGCGGGAGGGCCAAGTACGAGCAGTACTTC.

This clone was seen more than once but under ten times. The CDR3 region has the DNA TGTGCCATCAGTGAGTCTCGGGACAGGGGACATAGCAATCAGCCCCAGCATTTT. Protein product: CAISESRDRGHSNQPQHF. The chain carries TRBV10-3 and TRBJ1-5; TRBD1 matches at 10 bases. Germline V CDR1 and CDR2: ENHRY, SYGVKD. The CDR3 spans 18 residues. J lost 0 bases, V lost 0 bases, and 5 bases had no gene match.

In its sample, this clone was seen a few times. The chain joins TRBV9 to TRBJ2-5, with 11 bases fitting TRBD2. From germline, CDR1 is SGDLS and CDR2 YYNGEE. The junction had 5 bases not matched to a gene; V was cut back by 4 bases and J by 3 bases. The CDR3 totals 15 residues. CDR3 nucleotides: TGTGCCAGCAGCTCCTCGACTAGCGGGGAAGAGACCCAGTACTTC. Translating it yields CASSSSTSGEETQYF.

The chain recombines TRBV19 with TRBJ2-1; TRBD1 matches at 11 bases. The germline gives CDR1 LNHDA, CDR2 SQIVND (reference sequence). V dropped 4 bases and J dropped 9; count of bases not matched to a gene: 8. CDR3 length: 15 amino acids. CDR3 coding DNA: TGTGCCAGTAGTAGGGACAGGGGGGCCTACCTTGAGCAGTTCTTC. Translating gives CASSRDRGAYLEQFF.

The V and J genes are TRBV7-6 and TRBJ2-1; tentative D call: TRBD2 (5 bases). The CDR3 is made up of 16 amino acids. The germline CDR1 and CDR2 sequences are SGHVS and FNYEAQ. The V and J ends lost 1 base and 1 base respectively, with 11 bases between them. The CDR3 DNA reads TGTGCCAGCAGCTTAGATCTCCGGGGATCCTACAATGAGCAGTTCTTC. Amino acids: CASSLDLRGSYNEQFF.

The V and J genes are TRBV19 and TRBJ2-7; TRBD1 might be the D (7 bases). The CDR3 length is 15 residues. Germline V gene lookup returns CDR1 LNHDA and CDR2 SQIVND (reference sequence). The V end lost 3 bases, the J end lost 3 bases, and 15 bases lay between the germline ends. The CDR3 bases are TGTGCCAGTAGTATGAGGAGGGGGCAATTCTACGAGCAGTACTTC. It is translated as CASSMRRGQFYEQYF.

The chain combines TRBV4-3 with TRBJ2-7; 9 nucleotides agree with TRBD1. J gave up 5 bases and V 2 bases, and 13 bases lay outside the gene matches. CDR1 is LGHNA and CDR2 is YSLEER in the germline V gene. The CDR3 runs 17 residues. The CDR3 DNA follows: TGCGCCAGCAGCCAACAAAGATGGACAGGGGCGATCGACGAGCAGTACTTC. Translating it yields CASSQQRWTGAIDEQYF.